The rows below give T cell receptor beta chains drawn from one sample of a study of human T cells and chemical hapten exposure. TCRdb re-called the RACE reads with MiXCR, one entry per CDR3 protein. In the table there are under 450,000 distinct CDR3 sequences, roughly 6% of which are singletons. Source: whole blood, taken in connection with sensitization to the hapten diphenylcyclopropenone (DPC). The receptor source for this set is a woman aged 18-30 years with alopecia areata. Some clones in this sample may be carry-over from other donors' samples. Both conserved end residues are part of each CDR3. A D gene is named only where the DNA matches it firmly. Expanded clones are given a class, and other clones once, few, many or no size at all.

>NA|TRBV5-1|TRBJ2-4|NA
CASSLTPTGAKNIQYF
TGCGCCAGCAGCTTGACCCCCACGGGGGCCAAAAACATTCAGTACTTC
>NA|TRBV2|TRBJ2-6|many
CASSGPGANVLTF
TGTGCCAGCAGTGGCCCTGGGGCCAACGTCCTGACTTTC
>NA|TRBV18|TRBJ2-2|few
CASRQVENTGELFF
TGTGCCAGCCGACAGGTGGAGAACACCGGGGAGCTGTTTTTT
>TRBD1|TRBV12-3/TRBV12-4|TRBJ1-5|NA
CASRGQGRYSNQPQHF
TGTGCCAGCAGGGGACAGGGGCGCTATAGCAATCAGCCCCAGCATTTT
>NA|TRBV29-1|TRBJ1-1|many
CSVQEPNGDTEAFF
TGCAGCGTTCAAGAGCCTAACGGCGACACTGAAGCTTTCTTT
>TRBD2|TRBV3-1|TRBJ2-2|NA
CASSHLAGGELFF
TGTGCCAGCAGCCATCTAGCGGGCGGGGAGCTGTTTTTT
>NA|TRBV7-9|TRBJ1-1|many
CASEEMNTEAFF
TGTGCCAGCGAGGAGATGAACACTGAAGCTTTCTTT
>TRBD2|TRBV6-2/TRBV6-3|TRBJ2-3|NA
CASSGLAATDTQYF
TGTGCCAGCAGTGGACTAGCGGCCACAGATACGCAGTATTTT
>NA|TRBV28|TRBJ1-3|NA
CASSSTPSSGNTIYF
TGTGCCAGCAGTTCCACTCCCAGCTCTGGAAACACCATATATTTT
>TRBD1|TRBV6-5|TRBJ2-1|few
CASSYSIRGRWNEQFF
TGTGCCAGCAGTTACTCGATCAGGGGGCGGTGGAATGAGCAGTTCTTC
>TRBD1|TRBV12-3/TRBV12-4|TRBJ1-5|many
CASRAGQGKQPQHF
TGTGCCAGCAGGGCGGGACAGGGGAAACAGCCCCAGCATTTT
>TRBD2|TRBV7-3|TRBJ2-3|many
CASSLRLAADTQYF
TGTGCCAGCAGCTTGAGACTAGCAGCAGATACGCAGTATTTT
>NA|TRBV27|TRBJ2-3|many
CASSLGSADTQYF
TGTGCCAGCAGTTTGGGTAGCGCAGATACGCAGTATTTT
>NA|TRBV5-1|TRBJ2-1|many
CASSLSRQGWYNEQFF
TGCGCCAGCAGCTTGAGTCGGCAGGGGTGGTACAATGAGCAGTTCTTC
>NA|TRBV7-2|TRBJ1-4|few
CASSPPPGREKLFF
TGTGCCAGCAGCCCTCCTCCAGGTCGCGAAAAACTGTTTTTT
>TRBD1|TRBV7-9|TRBJ2-6|NA
CASSSRGTAQTGANVLTF
TGTGCCAGCAGCTCCAGGGGGACAGCCCAAACTGGGGCCAACGTCCTGACTTTC
>TRBD2|TRBV15|TRBJ2-1|few
CATSSLAGVNNEQFF
TGTGCCACCAGCTCACTAGCGGGGGTCAACAATGAGCAGTTCTTC
>NA|TRBV20-1|TRBJ1-5|many
CSARDFKGSNQPQHF
TGCAGTGCTAGAGATTTTAAGGGGAGCAATCAGCCCCAGCATTTT
>NA|TRBV4-3|TRBJ1-1|NA
CASSQGPAWQGGTEAFF
TGCGCCAGCAGCCAAGGGCCGGCCTGGCAGGGTGGAACTGAAGCTTTCTTT
>NA|TRBV29-1|TRBJ1-2|NA
CSAVTAGNDDGYTF
TGCAGCGCTGTAACCGCAGGGAACGACGATGGCTACACCTTC
>TRBD2|TRBV4-1|TRBJ2-7|NA
CASSQDSGGSYEQYF
TGCGCCAGCAGCCAAGATAGCGGGGGTTCCTACGAGCAGTACTTC
>NA|TRBV12-3/TRBV12-4|TRBJ2-5|NA
CASSAGLWGRQETQYF
TGTGCCAGCAGTGCCGGACTCTGGGGACGCCAAGAGACCCAGTACTTC
>NA|TRBV6-5|TRBJ2-7|many
CASSYTHSYSYEQYF
TGTGCCAGCAGTTACACCCACAGCTACTCCTACGAGCAGTACTTC
>NA|TRBV29-1|TRBJ1-1|many
CSVAGQVNTEAFF
TGCAGCGTTGCTGGGCAAGTGAACACTGAAGCTTTCTTT
>NA|TRBV27|TRBJ1-4|many
CASSPFPVNEKLFF
TGTGCCAGCAGTCCCTTCCCAGTGAATGAAAAACTGTTTTTT